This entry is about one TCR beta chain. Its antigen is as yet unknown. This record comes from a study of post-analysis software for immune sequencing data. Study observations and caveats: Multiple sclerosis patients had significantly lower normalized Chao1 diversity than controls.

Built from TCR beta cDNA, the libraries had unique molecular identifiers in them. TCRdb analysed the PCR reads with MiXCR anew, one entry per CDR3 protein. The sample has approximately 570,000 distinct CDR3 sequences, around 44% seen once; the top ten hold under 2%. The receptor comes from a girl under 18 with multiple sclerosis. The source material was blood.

The CDR3 is CASSPYGTADNEQFF. CDR3 bases: TGCGCCAGCAGCCCGTACGGGACTGCCGACAATGAGCAGTTCTTC. The gene calls are TRBV4-1 and TRBJ2-1; TRBD2 might be the D (6 bases). V lost 4 bases, J lost 5 bases, and 15 bases lay in between. Germline V CDR1 and CDR2: MGHRA, YSYEKL. This CDR3 comprises 15 residues.